This note documents a single T cell receptor (beta chain) sequence. No antigen is known for it. Trimming removed 4 bases from V and 0 bases from J; junction bases left unmatched: 2. The CDR3 covers 15 residues. Germline values: CDR1 GTSNPN, CDR2 SVGIG (reference sequence). This sample stems from a study of Ad26.COV2.S vaccination and SARS-CoV-2 variants. Study outcomes and limitations: Vaccinees showed greater spike-specific TCR breadth than placebo recipients.

Specified treatment: roughly 18 received Ad26.COV2.S at low or high dose, single or two shots; about five received placebo; per-sample allocation not given. Samples analyzed were those drawn on day 63 after the first vaccine or placebo injection. Sequencing used immunoSEQ multiplex PCR; TCRdb keeps in-frame clones, though not all of them. This table has about 410,000 clones, 70% to 90% appearing once. The V gene is TRBV30, the J gene TRBJ2-4; 11 bases match TRBD1. The sequence came from a person between 18 and 65 years old who received the Ad26.COV2.S COVID-19 vaccine or a placebo. The starting material was peripheral blood, obtained in a trial of Ad26.COV2.S vaccine versus placebo. The CDR3 sequence: CAWNGQGAAKNIQYF. In DNA, the CDR3 is TGTGCCTGGAATGGACAGGGGGCAGCCAAAAACATTCAGTACTTC.